These 28 T cell receptor beta chains originate from one sample sequenced in a study of control samples from healthy donors and cancer patients. Sequenced by immunoSEQ multiplex PCR; TCRdb stores in-frame clones only, minus some. Of 95,000 to 110,000 clones listed, 85% to 90% are singletons. Sequencing used PBMCs. The origin of the receptors is a man aged 60 to 69 with lung cancer.

This sequence joins TRBV5-4 and TRBJ2-3; tentatively, D is TRBD1 (7 bases). The V end was cut by 4 bases, the J end by 1 base, with 16 bases between. This CDR3 is 16 amino acids long. Per germline, CDR1 SGHNT and CDR2 YYREEE (reference sequence). As DNA, the CDR3 is TGTGCCAGCAGCCCCAAGGGCGGGACAGGCACAGATACGCAGTATTTT. It specifies CASSPKGGTGTDTQYF. The complete variable domain, with remaining parts taken from reference TRBV5-4 and TRBJ2-3, reads ETGVTQSPTHLIKTRGQQVTLRCSSQSGHNTVSWYQQALGQGPQFIFQYYREEENGRGNFPPRFSGLQFPNYSSELNVNALELDDSALYLCASSPKGGTGTDTQYFGPGTRLTVL.

The J gene is TRBJ2-3, the V gene TRBV4-1, with 10 bases matching TRBD1. This CDR3 has 15 amino acids. Germline CDR1 MGHRA, CDR2 YSYEKL. With 2 bases clipped from V and 12 bases from J, the junction kept 11 bases outside the gene matches. The CDR3 bases are TGCGCCAGCAGCCAACAACCGGGACAGGGGCTCATACAGTATTTT. This translates into CASSQQPGQGLIQYF.

This clone was detected once. J is TRBJ1-6 and V is TRBV10-3; a possible D gene is TRBD1 (6 bases). CDR1 and CDR2 from the germline V gene are ENHRY and SYGVKD. The CDR3 spans 14 residues. The germline V and J ends were trimmed by 4 bases and 7 bases, with 11 bases remaining between them. The CDR3 protein is CAISGTGTNSPLHF. The CDR3 coding sequence is TGTGCCATCAGTGGCACAGGGACGAATTCACCCCTCCACTTT.

This chain uses TRBV6-6 with TRBJ2-7; a possible D gene is TRBD1 (6 bases). The CDR3 is made up of 14 amino acids. The germline gives CDR1 MNHNY, CDR2 SVGAGI (reference sequence). V was clipped by 5 bases and J by 1 base, with 12 bases between them. DNA for the CDR3: TGTGCCAGCAGTCCAGGACAGCTATCCTACGAGCAGTACGTC. It encodes CASSPGQLSYEQYV.

This chain joins TRBV5-1 and TRBJ1-1; D not certain. The CDR3 length is 12 residues. Germline V gives CDR1 SGHRS, CDR2 YFSETQ. The V end lost 5 bases, the J end lost 1 base, and 6 bases lay between the germline ends. Here the CDR3 DNA reads TGCGCCAGCAGAGAGGGGAACACTGAAGCTTTCTTT. Its protein product is CASREGNTEAFF.

The chain carries TRBV5-3 and TRBJ1-2; 7 positions match TRBD1. TRBV5-3 is placed among ORFs of uncertain function. V lost 4 bases, J lost 0 bases, and 15 bases stayed unmatched. The CDR3 has 18 amino acids. CDR3 region: CARSGQGDSFQANYGYTF. Here the CDR3 DNA reads TGTGCCAGAAGCGGTCAGGGGGACAGCTTCCAAGCTAACTATGGCTACACCTTC.

The chain employs TRBV6-4 and TRBJ1-6; 7 bases match TRBD1. The length of the CDR3 is 15 residues. The germline gives CDR1 MRHNA, CDR2 SNTAGT. V lost 4 bases, J lost 7 bases, and 7 bases stayed unmatched. DNA for the CDR3: TGTGCCAGCAGTGGAGGGGACAGCGCGAATTCACCCCTCCACTTT. It codes for CASSGGDSANSPLHF.

This clone was seen just once. J is TRBJ2-6 and V is TRBV29-1; 8 bases agree with TRBD2. CDR1 SQVTM and CDR2 ANQGSEA come from the germline V gene. V lost 4 bases to trimming and J lost 8 bases; unmatched junction nucleotides: 1. There are 12 residues in the CDR3. CDR3 protein: CSVGGGTNVLTF. CDR3 sequence (DNA): TGCAGCGTTGGCGGGGGGACCAACGTCCTGACTTTC.

This sequence joins TRBV7-9 and TRBJ1-4, with D possibly TRBD1 on 5 matching bases. The CDR3 runs to 15 residues. Trimming took 2 bases from V and 0 from J, leaving 7 bases between them. CDR1 and CDR2 from the germline V gene are SEHNR and FQNEAQ (reference sequence). CDR3 amino acids: CASSLMTATNEKLFF. CDR3 DNA sequence: TGTGCCAGCAGCTTAATGACAGCAACTAATGAAAAACTGTTTTTT.

J is TRBJ2-7 and V is TRBV6-5; TRBD1 matches at 7 bases. CDR1 and CDR2 (germline): MNHEY, SVGAGI. The CDR3 contains 14 residues. After removal of 7 bases from V and 0 bases from J, the junction contained 6 bases not matched to a gene. DNA of the CDR3: TGTGCCAGCACCGAACAGGGGAGCTCCTACGAGCAGTACTTC. Its translation is CASTEQGSSYEQYF.

The rearrangement joins TRBV20-1 to TRBJ2-5; D is unresolved. From germline, CDR1 is DFQATT and CDR2 SNEGSKA (reference sequence). V gave up 1 base and J gave up 5 bases, with 5 bases separating them. The CDR3 has 11 amino acids. The CDR3 DNA is TGCAGTGCTAGAGGGCAGGAGACCCAGTACTTC. Protein: CSARGQETQYF.

The chain combines TRBV7-8 with TRBJ2-2, with unresolved D. Germline V gene lookup returns CDR1 SGHVS and CDR2 FQNEAQ. The CDR3 is 14 residues long. Trimming removed 2 bases at V and 4 bases at J, with 8 bases between. As DNA, the CDR3 is TGTGCCAGCAGCTTAAATCATCCCACCGGGGAGCTGTTTTTT. Residues: CASSLNHPTGELFF.

The chain has TRBV3-1 (or the pseudogene TRBV3-2) and TRBJ1-5, with TRBD1 identical over 7 bases. Per the germline V gene, CDR1 is LGHDT and CDR2 is YNNKEL (reference sequence). Unmatched junction bases numbered 7, after V lost 4 bases and J lost 1 base. The CDR3 length is 16 residues. The CDR3, as DNA: TGTGCCAGCAGCCCCCGACAGGGCTTGAGCAATCAGCCCCAGCATTTT. Encoded protein: CASSPRQGLSNQPQHF.

The chain joins TRBV30 to TRBJ2-5; D is possibly TRBD1 (6 bases). Trimming left V 3 bases short and J 0 bases short, with 14 bases between. The CDR3 consists of 15 residues. Germline lookup yields CDR1 GTSNPN and CDR2 SVGIG (reference sequence). The CDR3 nucleotides are TGTGCCTGGAGGTCCACCGGGACACACCAAGAGACCCAGTACTTC. As protein: CAWRSTGTHQETQYF. Using reference TRBV30 and TRBJ2-5 for the parts outside the CDR3, the full variable domain is SQTIHQWPATLVQPVGSPLSLECTVEGTSNPNLYWYRQAAGRGLQLLFYSVGIGQISSEVPQNLSASRPQDRQFILSSKKLLLSDSGFYLCAWRSTGTHQETQYFGPGTRLLVL.

The V call is TRBV2, the J call TRBJ1-2; no firm D call. The V end lost 5 bases, the J end lost 1 base, and 11 bases lay between the germline ends. There are 14 residues in the CDR3. Per germline, CDR1 SNHLY and CDR2 FYNNEI. CDR3 sequence: CASSYRTGNYGYTF. As DNA, the CDR3 is TGTGCCAGCAGTTACCGGACTGGTAACTATGGCTACACCTTC.

The chain joins TRBV6-4 to TRBJ1-2; D call uncertain. The germline V gene has CDR1 MRHNA and CDR2 SNTAGT. With 1 base removed from V and 7 bases from J, the gap between germline ends came to 19 bases. The CDR3 loop spans 16 amino acids. Written as DNA, the CDR3 is TGTGCCAGCAGTGACTTGCCCGGGTCTGTAAAGGGTGGCTACACCTTC. Protein sequence: CASSDLPGSVKGGYTF.

The V call is TRBV30, the J call TRBJ2-3; tentatively, D is TRBD1 (6 bases). The germline V gene encodes CDR1 GTSNPN and CDR2 SVGIG (reference sequence). The V end lost 2 bases, the J end lost 2 bases, and 11 bases lay between the germline ends. The CDR3 covers 14 residues. As DNA, the CDR3 is TGTGCCTGGAGTACAGGGACGCTCACAGATACGCAGTATTTT. It codes for CAWSTGTLTDTQYF.

This clone was detected once. The J gene is TRBJ2-7, the V gene TRBV30; TRBD1 matches 9 bases. CDR1 is GTSNPN, CDR2 SVGIG, per germline (reference sequence). V lost 1 base and J lost 7; bases outside the gene matches: 8. CDR3 length equals 14 residues. The CDR3 DNA reads TGTGCCTGGAGTGGGGGACAGGGTCCGGGGGAGCAGTACTTC. Translated: CAWSGGQGPGEQYF.

The chain recombines TRBV15 with TRBJ2-3; 11 bases agree with TRBD1. CDR3 length equals 18 residues. Germline assignment: CDR1 LNHNV and CDR2 YYDKDF (reference sequence). The ends lost 1 base at V and 0 bases at J; junction bases unmatched: 6. CDR3 sequence: CATSRVQGTGGSTDTQYF. The CDR3 DNA reads TGTGCCACCAGCAGAGTACAAGGGACAGGGGGTAGCACAGATACGCAGTATTTT.

The chain is built from TRBV2 and TRBJ2-6; D is undetermined. This CDR3 contains 13 residues. The germline gives CDR1 SNHLY, CDR2 FYNNEI. CDR3 coding DNA: TGTGCTAGCCAAGGAGATGGGGCCAACGTCCTGACTTTC. Translating it yields CASQGDGANVLTF.

This chain connects TRBV5-1 to TRBJ1-1; TRBD1 agrees at 7 bases. The CDR3 extends over 17 amino acids. V lost 5 bases to trimming and J lost 0 bases; unmatched junction nucleotides: 13. From germline, CDR1 is SGHRS and CDR2 YFSETQ. CDR3 bases: TGCGCCAGCAGTCGCACCTCAACAGGGGTCATGAACACTGAAGCTTTCTTT. Protein product: CASSRTSTGVMNTEAFF.

J is TRBJ2-5 and V is TRBV7-2; D gene ambiguous. The CDR3 has 14 amino acids. Trimming took off 5 bases at V and 4 bases at J, with 14 bases between the two ends. Germline assignment: CDR1 SGHTA and CDR2 FQGNSA. CDR3 in amino acids: CASSERTGPETQYF. The CDR3 region has the DNA TGTGCCAGCAGCGAACGCACCGGGCCAGAGACCCAGTACTTC.

V is TRBV27 and J is TRBJ2-2; TRBD1 matches 8 bases. CDR3 size: 14 residues. With 10 bases clipped from V and 0 bases from J, the junction kept 4 bases outside the gene matches. Germline CDR1 MNHEY, CDR2 SMNVEV (reference sequence). CDR3 coding DNA: TGTGCCACCAGACAGGGGCCGAACACCGGGGAGCTGTTTTTT. This sequence encodes CATRQGPNTGELFF.

This clone was detected only a few times. This chain links TRBV5-1 with TRBJ1-1, with D unclear. This CDR3 is 14 amino acids long. The V gene's germline CDR1 is SGHRS and CDR2 YFSETQ. V shed 2 bases and J shed 3 bases, with 11 bases lying between them. The CDR3 sequence is CASSLWLGDTEAFF. The CDR3 region has the DNA TGCGCCAGCAGCTTATGGTTGGGAGACACTGAAGCTTTCTTT.

The J gene is TRBJ2-7, the V gene TRBV18; D is perhaps TRBD1 (5 bases). The V end lost 0 bases, the J end lost 0 bases, and 12 bases lay between the germline ends. CDR1 is KGHSH and CDR2 is LQKENI in the germline V gene. This CDR3 is built from 16 residues. In nucleotides, the CDR3 is TGTGCCAGCTCACCACCGACAGTCCGTCTCTCCTACGAGCAGTACTTC. Protein sequence: CASSPPTVRLSYEQYF.

The chain uses TRBV3-1 (or the pseudogene TRBV3-2) and TRBJ2-3, with 9 bases aligning to TRBD2. Germline V gene data show CDR1 as LGHDT and CDR2 as YNNKEL (reference sequence). The CDR3 spans 15 residues. V dropped 6 bases and J dropped 3; count of bases not matched to a gene: 7. CDR3 DNA: TGTGCCAGCAGGAAGGGGGCGGGGGGGACAGATACGCAGTATTTT. Its translation: CASRKGAGGTDTQYF.

Of note for this clone: Other nucleotide sequences in the sample specify the same CDR3. The chain recombines TRBV5-1 with TRBJ1-1; D uncertain. V shed 0 bases and J shed 0 bases, with 3 bases lying between them. Germline V gene data show CDR1 as SGHRS and CDR2 as YFSETQ. The CDR3 is 13 amino acids. CDR3 in DNA: TGCGCCAGCAGCTTGGAATTGAACACTGAAGCTTTCTTT. Amino acids: CASSLELNTEAFF. The entire variable domain, with the rest obtained from reference TRBV5-1 and TRBJ1-1, is as follows: KAGVTQTPRYLIKTRGQQVTLSCSPISGHRSVSWYQQTPGQGLQFLFEYFSETQRNKGNFPGRFSGRQFSNSRSEMNVSTLELGDSALYLCASSLELNTEAFFGQGTRLTVV.

The genes are TRBV19 and TRBJ1-1; TRBD1 matches 10 bases. CDR1 is LNHDA, CDR2 SQIVND, per germline (reference sequence). This CDR3 has 17 amino acids. The V gene end was trimmed by 6 bases and the J gene end by 6 bases; junction bases not matched to a gene: 16. The CDR3 region is CASSPGQGVVLGAEAFF. CDR3 DNA: TGTGCCAGTAGCCCCGGACAGGGGGTCGTTTTGGGCGCTGAAGCTTTCTTT.